These 8 T cell receptor beta chains came from one sample sequenced in a study of CD8 T cells in Susac syndrome. With random hexamers, about 0.45 to 1 ug RNA was reverse transcribed. MiXCR, applied by TCRdb to the immunoSEQ multiplex PCR reads, yields one record per CDR3 protein. The sample has 300,000 to 350,000 distinct CDR3 sequences; approximately 90% are singletons. Sequenced sample: CD4+ T cells from PBMCs. Receptor source: a human donor with multiple sclerosis.

The J gene is TRBJ2-3, the V gene TRBV25-1, with 11 bases aligning to TRBD2. CDR1 MGHDK and CDR2 SYGVNS come from the germline V gene. CDR3 length: 14 amino acids. V shed 7 bases, J shed 3 bases, and the junction held 3 bases outside the gene matches. CDR3 sequence (DNA): TGTGCCAGCAATAGCGGGGGGGCAACAGATACGCAGTATTTT. Amino acids: CASNSGGATDTQYF.

J is TRBJ2-2 and V is TRBV19, with a tentative D call TRBD1 (6 bases). CDR1 and CDR2 from the germline V gene are LNHDA and SQIVND (reference sequence). This CDR3 comprises 13 residues. V was trimmed by 8 bases and J by 2 bases, leaving 9 bases between them. Here the CDR3 DNA reads TGTGCCAGTCCGGGACAAAACACCGGGGAGCTGTTTTTT. Its protein is CASPGQNTGELFF.

The chain carries TRBV3-1 and TRBJ2-1, with a possible D match to TRBD2 (7 bases). With 0 bases removed from V and 8 bases from J, the gap between germline ends came to 17 bases. Per the germline V gene, CDR1 is LGHDT and CDR2 is YNNKEL (reference sequence). The CDR3 loop spans 16 amino acids. This CDR3 is CASSQERGATSDEQFF. The CDR3 nucleotides are TGTGCCAGCAGCCAAGAAAGGGGGGCAACTAGCGATGAGCAGTTCTTC.

The chain combines TRBV6-4 with TRBJ2-1; TRBD2 matches at 11 bases. The CDR3 is made up of 15 amino acids. Germline trimming cut 6 bases from V and 6 bases from J; bases unmatched to any gene: 7. Per germline, CDR1 MRHNA and CDR2 SNTAGT. The CDR3 DNA reads as TGTGCCAGCAGACCGGTAGCGGGAGGGGGCAATGAGCAGTTCTTC. It yields the protein CASRPVAGGGNEQFF.

The CDR3 loop is CASSSFSNNEQFF. CDR3 nucleotide sequence: TGTGCCAGCAGCTCCTTTTCTAATAATGAGCAGTTCTTC. The chain uses TRBV7-2 and TRBJ2-1; the D is unclear. The length of the CDR3 is 13 residues. Per the germline V gene, CDR1 is SGHTA and CDR2 is FQGNSA. V was pared by 4 bases and J by 7 bases, with 11 bases between.

The chain combines TRBV11-2 with TRBJ2-3; TRBD2 aligns across 14 bases. J was trimmed by 4 bases and V by 4 bases; bases with no gene match: 4. Germline assignment: CDR1 SGHAT and CDR2 FQNNGV. The CDR3 spans 16 residues. The CDR3 sequence: CASSSRLAGGPDTQYF. In nucleotides, the CDR3 is TGTGCCAGCAGCTCCCGACTAGCGGGGGGGCCAGATACGCAGTATTTT.

The V gene is TRBV29-1, the J gene TRBJ1-5; no clear D. The CDR3 extends over 14 amino acids. Germline V lookup: CDR1 SQVTM, CDR2 ANQGSEA. Trimming cost V 4 bases and J 3 bases, with 13 bases left between them. CDR3 residues: CSVGAGGYNQPQHF. The CDR3 DNA reads TGCAGCGTTGGGGCGGGCGGATACAATCAGCCCCAGCATTTT.

The gene calls are TRBV30 and TRBJ2-7; no reliable D call. Between the trimmed V and J ends, which lost 5 bases and 1 base, there was a span of 15 bases. The CDR3 extends over 14 amino acids. CDR1 and CDR2 (germline): GTSNPN, SVGIG (reference sequence). In DNA, the CDR3 is TGTGCCTGGCCCTATAAGGACCCATCCTACGAGCAGTACTTC. It encodes CAWPYKDPSYEQYF. Full variable domain (outside the CDR3, taken from reference TRBV30 and TRBJ2-7): SQTIHQWPATLVQPVGSPLSLECTVEGTSNPNLYWYRQAAGRGLQLLFYSVGIGQISSEVPQNLSASRPQDRQFILSSKKLLLSDSGFYLCAWPYKDPSYEQYFGPGTRLTVT.